A selection of T cell receptor beta chains follows, all from one sample in a study of T cell repertoires in cytomegalovirus infection. TCRdb independently ran MiXCR on the reads; one entry per CDR3 protein. Among about 180,000 distinct CDR3 sequences listed, approximately 15% were seen once. Sequencing was done on a sample of PBMCs. These receptors were obtained from a human donor in good health (CMV status not recorded). Some clones in this sample may be carry-over from other donors' samples. The CDR3 runs from the conserved cysteine through the conserved F or W. The order of the fields is D gene, clone size, V gene, J gene, CDR3 protein, CDR3 DNA. The D gene is left open where the match is weak. Some rows mark clone size as missing; the rest say once, few, many or name a class of expanded clone.

-	few	TRBV12-3/TRBV12-4	TRBJ2-7	CASTGGTYEQYF	TGTGCCAGCACCGGAGGAACCTACGAGCAGTACTTC
-	few	TRBV28	TRBJ2-7	CASSFTPAFDEQYF	TGTGCCAGCAGTTTCACCCCCGCTTTTGACGAGCAGTACTTC
-	many	TRBV20-1	TRBJ1-1	CSAPRPHGGKNTEAFF	TGCAGTGCCCCTCGTCCACACGGCGGGAAGAACACTGAAGCTTTCTTT
-	many	TRBV6-6	TRBJ2-1	CASSNRATVSVNNEQFF	TGTGCCAGCAGTAACCGGGCCACTGTTTCGGTCAACAATGAGCAGTTCTTC
TRBD2	many	TRBV12-3/TRBV12-4	TRBJ2-2	CASSLSGGFTGELFF	TGTGCCAGCAGTTTAAGCGGGGGCTTCACCGGGGAGCTGTTTTTT
-	-	TRBV19	TRBJ2-1	CASSTDSYTFNEQFF	TGTGCCAGTAGTACGGACAGTTATACCTTCAATGAGCAGTTCTTC
-	few	TRBV27	TRBJ2-2	CAILLTGELFF	TGTGCCATACTACTTACCGGGGAGCTGTTTTTT
-	-	TRBV5-6	TRBJ1-5	CASSRSQGLGYNQPQHF	TGTGCCAGCAGCCGTTCCCAGGGTCTCGGGTACAATCAGCCCCAGCATTTT
TRBD1	many	TRBV28	TRBJ1-5	CASSPVGTGYFQPQHF	TGTGCCAGCAGCCCCGTCGGGACAGGGTACTTTCAGCCCCAGCATTTT
-	-	TRBV24-1	TRBJ2-5	CATSDGKEETQYF	TGTGCCACCAGTGATGGGAAGGAAGAGACCCAGTACTTC
-	few	TRBV29-1	TRBJ2-5	CSVEEGPGTQYF	TGCAGCGTTGAGGAGGGACCGGGGACCCAGTACTTC